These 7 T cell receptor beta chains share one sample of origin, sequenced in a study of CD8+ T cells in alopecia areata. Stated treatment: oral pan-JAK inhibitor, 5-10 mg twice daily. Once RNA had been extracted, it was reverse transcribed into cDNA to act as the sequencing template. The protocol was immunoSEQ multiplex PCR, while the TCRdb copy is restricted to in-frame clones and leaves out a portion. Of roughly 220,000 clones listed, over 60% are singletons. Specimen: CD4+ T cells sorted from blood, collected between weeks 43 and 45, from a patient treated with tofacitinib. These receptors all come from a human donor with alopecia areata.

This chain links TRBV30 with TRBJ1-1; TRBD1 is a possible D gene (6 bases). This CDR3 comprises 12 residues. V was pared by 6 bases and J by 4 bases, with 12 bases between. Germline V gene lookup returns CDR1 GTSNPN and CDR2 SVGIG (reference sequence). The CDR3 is CACRGLGTEAFF. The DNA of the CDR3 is TGTGCCTGCAGGGGACTTGGCACTGAAGCTTTCTTT.

Here the CDR3 reads CAWTSQETQYF. The CDR3 region has the DNA TGTGCCTGGACTTCTCAAGAGACCCAGTACTTC. The gene calls are TRBV30 and TRBJ2-5; D remains ambiguous. V lost 4 bases to trimming and J lost 2 bases, with 5 bases between them. CDR1 is GTSNPN, CDR2 SVGIG, per germline (reference sequence). The CDR3 contains 11 residues.

In DNA, the CDR3 is TGCGCCAGCAGCTTGGAGAGACAGGGGAACACTGAAGCTTTCTTT. It specifies CASSLERQGNTEAFF. The chain links TRBV5-1 to TRBJ1-1, with 7 bases lining up with TRBD1. CDR3 size: 15 residues. Trimming removed 0 bases from V and 1 base from J; junction bases left unmatched: 3. Germline-derived CDR1 and CDR2 are SGHRS and YFSETQ.

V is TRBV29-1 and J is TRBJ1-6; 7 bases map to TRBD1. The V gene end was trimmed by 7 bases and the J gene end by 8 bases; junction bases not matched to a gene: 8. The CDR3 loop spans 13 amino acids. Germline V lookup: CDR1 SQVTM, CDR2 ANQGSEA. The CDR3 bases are TGCAGCGCCGTAGGACAGGAGGATTCACCCCTCCACTTT. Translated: CSAVGQEDSPLHF.

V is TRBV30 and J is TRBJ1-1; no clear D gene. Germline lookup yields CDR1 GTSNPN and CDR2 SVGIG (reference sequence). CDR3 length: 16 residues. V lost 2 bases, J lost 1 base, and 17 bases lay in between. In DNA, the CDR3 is TGTGCCTGGAGTACTGGGCTCCGTCCCGCGAACACTGAAGCTTTCTTT. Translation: CAWSTGLRPANTEAFF.

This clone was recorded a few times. The CDR3 loop reads CAISETRMPYGYTF. CDR3 in DNA: TGTGCCATCAGTGAGACTCGGATGCCCTATGGCTACACCTTC. The chain employs TRBV10-3 and TRBJ1-2; D remains unclear. The CDR3 is 14 residues long. V was trimmed by 2 bases and J by 4 bases, leaving 11 bases between them. From germline, CDR1 is ENHRY and CDR2 SYGVKD.

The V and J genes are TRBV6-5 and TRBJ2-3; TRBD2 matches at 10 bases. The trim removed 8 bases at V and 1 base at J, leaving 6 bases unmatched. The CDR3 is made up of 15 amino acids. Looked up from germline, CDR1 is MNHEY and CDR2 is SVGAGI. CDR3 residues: CASGSTSGGTDTQYF. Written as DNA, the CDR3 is TGTGCCAGCGGGTCTACTAGCGGGGGCACAGATACGCAGTATTTT.